This T cell receptor beta chain was sequenced in a study of blood T cell repertoires in COVID-19. The sample holds a few counts of this clone. Clones were sequenced by immunoSEQ multiplex PCR, and TCRdb holds only the in-frame ones, with some missing. The sample gives roughly 66,000 clones, about 80% of which show up once; under 6% is in the top ten. Trimming took 0 bases from V and 5 from J; bases not matched to a gene: 7. Looked up from germline, CDR1 is WNHNN and CDR2 is SYGVQD (reference sequence). This CDR3 comprises 17 residues. This sequence was found in a woman aged 55-69 years with acute or convalescent COVID-19. V is TRBV10-1 and J is TRBJ2-2; 9 bases align to TRBD2. The sequenced sample was peripheral blood. Here the CDR3 reads CASSESDSGGDTGELFF. CDR3 bases: TGCGCCAGCAGTGAGTCGGATAGCGGGGGAGATACCGGGGAGCTGTTTTTT.